The sequence of this T cell receptor (beta chain) was determined in a study of regulatory T cells in long-lasting Graves disease. Study outcomes and limitations: Newly diagnosed patients shared approximately 1,000 public clonotypes; persistent patients shared about 2,700.

Construction of the TCR beta libraries employed iRepertoire HTBI primers in conjunction with Arm-PCR of CDR3 regions. From the multiplex PCR reads, TCRdb called clonotypes with MiXCR, one entry per CDR3 protein. The sample includes around 400,000 distinct CDR3 sequences, under 25% of them seen just once. This clonotype was observed many times. Its matching antigen is unknown. Germline CDR1 is LGHDT and CDR2 is YNNKEL (reference sequence). The CDR3 totals 15 residues. With 1 base clipped from V and 2 bases from J, the junction kept 3 bases outside the gene matches. Time point reported: persistent/refractory GD, antithyroid drugs over 5 years with positive TRAb. RNA isolated from PBMCs was used to make the TCR library.

This receptor was identified in a female donor with Graves disease. The material sequenced was peripheral blood mononuclear cells (PBMCs), taken when the disease was refractory, from a patient treated with antithyroid drugs. The chain joins TRBV3-1 to TRBJ2-7; 9 nucleotides match TRBD1. CDR3 bases: TGTGCCAGCAGCCAAGGGACAGGGGCGACCTACGAGCAGTACTTC. Its translation: CASSQGTGATYEQYF.